This TCR beta chain was recovered during a study of blood T cell repertoires in COVID-19. About the study: Italy, Spain and the United States were the sources of the convalescent and acute COVID-19 samples.

Germline CDR1 is SGDLS and CDR2 is YYNGEE. After removal of 0 bases from V and 0 bases from J, the junction contained 3 bases not matched to a gene. This CDR3 contains 15 residues. Original processing methods: Scientists estimated how many nucleated cells there were by amplifying reference gene primers. The data were produced by immunoSEQ multiplex PCR, yet TCRdb's version contains in-frame clones alone and is incomplete. The DNA gave D and trimming, while V, J and clone size come from that table. Of about 150,000 clones listed, 80% to 90% are singletons. Those enrolled, adults aged about 18 to 89 years, came from about two dozen US areas.

The sequenced sample consisted of PBMCs or T cells enriched from blood (not recorded which). The TCR sequence derives from a woman aged 45-60 years with acute COVID-19. This sequence joins TRBV9 and TRBJ2-7, with TRBD2 matching over 7 bases. The CDR3 sequence is CASSVEGGSSYEQYF. CDR3 in DNA: TGTGCCAGCAGCGTAGAGGGCGGGAGCTCCTACGAGCAGTACTTC.